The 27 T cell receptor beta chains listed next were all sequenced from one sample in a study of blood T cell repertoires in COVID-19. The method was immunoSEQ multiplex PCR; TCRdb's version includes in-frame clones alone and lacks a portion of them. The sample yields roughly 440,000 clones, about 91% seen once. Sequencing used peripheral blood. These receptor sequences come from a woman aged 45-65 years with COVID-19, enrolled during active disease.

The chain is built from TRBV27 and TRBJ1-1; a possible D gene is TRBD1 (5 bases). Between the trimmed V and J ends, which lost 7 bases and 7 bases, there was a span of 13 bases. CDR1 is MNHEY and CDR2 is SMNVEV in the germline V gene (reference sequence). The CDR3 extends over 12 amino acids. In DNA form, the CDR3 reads TGTGCCAGCAACCCGGGGCGGGGTGAAGCTTTCTTT. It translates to CASNPGRGEAFF.

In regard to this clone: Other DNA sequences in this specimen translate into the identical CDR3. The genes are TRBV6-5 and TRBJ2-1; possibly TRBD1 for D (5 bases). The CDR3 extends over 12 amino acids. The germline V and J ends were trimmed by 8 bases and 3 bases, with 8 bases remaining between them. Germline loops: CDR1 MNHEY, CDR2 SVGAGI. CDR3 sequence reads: CASGRGYNEQFF. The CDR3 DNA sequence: TGTGCCAGCGGTAGGGGCTACAATGAGCAGTTCTTC.

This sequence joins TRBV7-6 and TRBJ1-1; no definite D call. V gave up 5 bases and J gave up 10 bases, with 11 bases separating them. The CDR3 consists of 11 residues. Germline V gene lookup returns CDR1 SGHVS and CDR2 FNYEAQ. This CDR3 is CASSNGEAAFF. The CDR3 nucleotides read TGTGCCAGCAGCAACGGGGAAGCAGCTTTCTTT.

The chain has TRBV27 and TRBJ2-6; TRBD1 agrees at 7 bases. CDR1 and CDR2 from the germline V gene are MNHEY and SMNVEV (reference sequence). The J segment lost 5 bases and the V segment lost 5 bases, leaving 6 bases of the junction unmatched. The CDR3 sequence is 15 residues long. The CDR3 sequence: CASSPTGAWANVLTF. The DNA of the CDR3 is TGTGCCAGCAGTCCTACAGGGGCGTGGGCCAACGTCCTGACTTTC.

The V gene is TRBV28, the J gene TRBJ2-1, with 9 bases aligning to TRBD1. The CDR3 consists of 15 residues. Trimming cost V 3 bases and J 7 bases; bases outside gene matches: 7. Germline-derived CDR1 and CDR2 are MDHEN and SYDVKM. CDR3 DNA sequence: TGTGCCAGCAGTTTCCCGGGACAGGGTGAAAATGAGCAGTTCTTC. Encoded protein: CASSFPGQGENEQFF. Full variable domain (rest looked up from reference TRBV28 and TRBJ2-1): DVKVTQSSRYLVKRTGEKVFLECVQDMDHENMFWYRQDPGLGLRLIYFSYDVKMKEKGDIPEGYSVSREKKERFSLILESASTNQTSMYLCASSFPGQGENEQFFGPGTRLTVL.

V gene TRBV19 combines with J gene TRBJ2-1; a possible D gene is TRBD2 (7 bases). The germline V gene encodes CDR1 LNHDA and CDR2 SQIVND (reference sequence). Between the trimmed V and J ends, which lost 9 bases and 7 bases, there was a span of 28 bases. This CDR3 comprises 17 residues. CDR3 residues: CASRGRGPVSLRNEQFF. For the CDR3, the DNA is TGTGCCAGCAGAGGGCGGGGGCCCGTGTCCCTGCGGAATGAGCAGTTCTTC.

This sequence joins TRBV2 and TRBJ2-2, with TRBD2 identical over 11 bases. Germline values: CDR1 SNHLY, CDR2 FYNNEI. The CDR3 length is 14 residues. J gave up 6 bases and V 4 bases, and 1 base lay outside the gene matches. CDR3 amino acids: CASSVAGGAGELFF. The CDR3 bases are TGTGCCAGCAGTGTAGCGGGGGGGGCCGGGGAGCTGTTTTTT. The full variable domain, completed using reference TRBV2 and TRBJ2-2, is EPEVTQTPSHQVTQMGQEVILRCVPISNHLYFYWYRQILGQKVEFLVSFYNNEISEKSEIFDDQFSVERPDGSNFTLKIRSTKLEDSAMYFCASSVAGGAGELFFGEGSRLTVL.

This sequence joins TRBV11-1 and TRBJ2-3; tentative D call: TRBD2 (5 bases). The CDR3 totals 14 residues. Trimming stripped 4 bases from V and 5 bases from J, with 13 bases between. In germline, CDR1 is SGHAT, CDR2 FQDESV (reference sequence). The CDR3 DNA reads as TGTGCCAGCAGCTCGGACTTCGCGGGAGATACGCAGTATTTT. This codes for CASSSDFAGDTQYF.

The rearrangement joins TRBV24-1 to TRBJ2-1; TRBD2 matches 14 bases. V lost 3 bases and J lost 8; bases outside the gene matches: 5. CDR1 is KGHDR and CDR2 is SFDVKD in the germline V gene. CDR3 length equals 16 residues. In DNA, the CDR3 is TGTGCCACCAGTGATGCCGGACTAGCGGGGGGAGATGAGCAGTTCTTC. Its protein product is CATSDAGLAGGDEQFF.

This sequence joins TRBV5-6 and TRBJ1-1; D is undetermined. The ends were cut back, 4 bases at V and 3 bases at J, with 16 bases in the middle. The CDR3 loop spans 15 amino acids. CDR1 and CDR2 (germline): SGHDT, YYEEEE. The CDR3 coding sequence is TGTGCCAGCAGCCTGGGAGCGAGAAGTGACACTGAAGCTTTCTTT. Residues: CASSLGARSDTEAFF.

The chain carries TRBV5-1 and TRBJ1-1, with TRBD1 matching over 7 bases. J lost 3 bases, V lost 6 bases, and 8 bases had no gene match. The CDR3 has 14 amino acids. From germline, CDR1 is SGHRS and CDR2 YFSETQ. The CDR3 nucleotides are TGCGCCAGCACCCTAGGGGGCCCTGACACTGAAGCTTTCTTT. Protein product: CASTLGGPDTEAFF.

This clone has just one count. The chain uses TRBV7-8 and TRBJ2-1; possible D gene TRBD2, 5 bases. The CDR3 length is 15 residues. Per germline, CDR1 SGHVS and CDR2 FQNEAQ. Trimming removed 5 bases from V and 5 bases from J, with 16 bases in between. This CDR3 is CASSPRLARDNEQFF. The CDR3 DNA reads TGTGCCAGCAGCCCACGTCTAGCACGAGACAATGAGCAGTTCTTC.

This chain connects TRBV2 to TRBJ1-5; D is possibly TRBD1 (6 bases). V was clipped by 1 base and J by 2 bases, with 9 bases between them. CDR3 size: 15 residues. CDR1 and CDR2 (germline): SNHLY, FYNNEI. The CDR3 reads CASSEGGQGNQPQHF. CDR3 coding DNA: TGTGCCAGCAGTGAAGGGGGGCAGGGCAATCAGCCCCAGCATTTT.

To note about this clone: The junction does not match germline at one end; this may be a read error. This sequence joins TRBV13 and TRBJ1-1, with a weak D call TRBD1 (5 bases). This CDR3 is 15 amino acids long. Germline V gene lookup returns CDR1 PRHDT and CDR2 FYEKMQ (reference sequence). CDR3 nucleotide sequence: TGTGCCAGCAGCCTAGGACAAACACCGCGGACTGAAGCTTTCTTT. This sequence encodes CASSLGQTPRTEAFF.

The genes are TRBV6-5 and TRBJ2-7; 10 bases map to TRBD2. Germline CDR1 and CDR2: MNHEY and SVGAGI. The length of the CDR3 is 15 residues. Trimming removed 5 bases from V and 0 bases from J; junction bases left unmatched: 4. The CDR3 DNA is TGTGCCAGCAGTCCCTCTAGCGGGGGCTCCTACGAGCAGTACTTC. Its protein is CASSPSSGGSYEQYF.

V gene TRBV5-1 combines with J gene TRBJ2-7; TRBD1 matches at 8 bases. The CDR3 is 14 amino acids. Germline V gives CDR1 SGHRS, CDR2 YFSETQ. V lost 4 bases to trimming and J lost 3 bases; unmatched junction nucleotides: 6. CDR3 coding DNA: TGCGCCAGCAGCATGCGGACAGGGCACTACGAGCAGTACTTC. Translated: CASSMRTGHYEQYF.

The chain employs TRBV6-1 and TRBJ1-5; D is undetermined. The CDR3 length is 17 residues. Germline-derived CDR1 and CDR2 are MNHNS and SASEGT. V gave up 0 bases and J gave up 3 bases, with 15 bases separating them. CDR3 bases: TGTGCCAGCAGTGAAGCGTATAGGACTCCCCTCAATCAGCCCCAGCATTTT. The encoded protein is CASSEAYRTPLNQPQHF.

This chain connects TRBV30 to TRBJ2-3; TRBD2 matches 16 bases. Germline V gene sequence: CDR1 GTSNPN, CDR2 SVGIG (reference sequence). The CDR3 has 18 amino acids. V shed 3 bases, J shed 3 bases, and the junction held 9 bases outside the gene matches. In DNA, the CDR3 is TGTGCCTGGAGCCACGGGACTAGCGGGGGGGCCCGGACAGATACGCAGTATTTT. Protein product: CAWSHGTSGGARTDTQYF.

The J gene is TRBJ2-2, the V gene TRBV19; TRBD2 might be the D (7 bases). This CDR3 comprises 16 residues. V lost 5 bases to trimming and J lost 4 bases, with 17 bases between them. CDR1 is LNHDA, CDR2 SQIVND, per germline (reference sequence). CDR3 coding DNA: TGTGCCAGTAGTCGGGGCCAGGGGAGGGGCACCGGGGAGCTGTTTTTT. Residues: CASSRGQGRGTGELFF.

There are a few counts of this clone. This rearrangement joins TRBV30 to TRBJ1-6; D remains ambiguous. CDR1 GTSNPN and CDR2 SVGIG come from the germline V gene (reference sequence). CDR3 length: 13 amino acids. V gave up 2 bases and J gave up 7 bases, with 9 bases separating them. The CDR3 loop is CAWSRGRNSPLHF. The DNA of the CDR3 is TGTGCCTGGAGTCGGGGAAGGAATTCACCCCTCCACTTT. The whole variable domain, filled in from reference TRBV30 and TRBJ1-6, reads SQTIHQWPATLVQPVGSPLSLECTVEGTSNPNLYWYRQAAGRGLQLLFYSVGIGQISSEVPQNLSASRPQDRQFILSSKKLLLSDSGFYLCAWSRGRNSPLHFGNGTRLTVT.

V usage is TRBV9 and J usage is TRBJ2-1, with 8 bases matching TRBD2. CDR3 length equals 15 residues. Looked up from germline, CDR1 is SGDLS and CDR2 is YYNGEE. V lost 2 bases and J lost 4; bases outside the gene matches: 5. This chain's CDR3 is CASSVYGGAYNEQFF. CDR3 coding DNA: TGTGCCAGCAGCGTTTACGGGGGGGCTTACAATGAGCAGTTCTTC. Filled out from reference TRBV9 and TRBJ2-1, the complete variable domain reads DSGVTQTPKHLITATGQRVTLRCSPRSGDLSVYWYQQSLDQGLQFLIQYYNGEERAKGNILERFSAQQFPDLHSELNLSSLELGDSALYFCASSVYGGAYNEQFFGPGTRLTVL.

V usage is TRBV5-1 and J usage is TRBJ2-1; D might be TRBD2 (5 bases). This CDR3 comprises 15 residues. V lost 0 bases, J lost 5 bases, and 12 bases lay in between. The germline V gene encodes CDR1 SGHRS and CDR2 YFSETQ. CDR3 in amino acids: CASSLGLAPHNEQFF. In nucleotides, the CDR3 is TGCGCCAGCAGCTTGGGGCTAGCTCCCCACAATGAGCAGTTCTTC.

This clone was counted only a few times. CDR3: CASRGQSYEQYF. The CDR3 DNA reads as TGTGCCAGTAGAGGACAGTCCTACGAGCAGTACTTC. The chain is built from TRBV19 and TRBJ2-7, with TRBD1 as a possible D gene (6 bases). Germline assignment: CDR1 LNHDA and CDR2 SQIVND (reference sequence). The V end lost 6 bases, the J end lost 1 base, and 7 bases lay between the germline ends. The CDR3 is 12 residues long.

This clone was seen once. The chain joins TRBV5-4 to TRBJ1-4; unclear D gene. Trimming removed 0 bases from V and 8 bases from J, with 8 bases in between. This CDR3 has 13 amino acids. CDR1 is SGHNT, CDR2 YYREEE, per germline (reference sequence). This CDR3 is CASSLVPGEKLFF. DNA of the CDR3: TGTGCCAGCAGCTTGGTGCCGGGGGAAAAACTGTTTTTT.

The CDR3: CASSLGQLPEAFF. CDR3 coding DNA: TGTGCCAGCAGCTTAGGACAACTCCCTGAAGCTTTCTTT. The chain carries TRBV5-4 and TRBJ1-1; weak D call: TRBD1 (5 bases). The CDR3 runs to 13 residues. V was clipped by 2 bases and J by 6 bases, with 11 bases between them. Germline CDR1 and CDR2: SGHNT and YYREEE (reference sequence).

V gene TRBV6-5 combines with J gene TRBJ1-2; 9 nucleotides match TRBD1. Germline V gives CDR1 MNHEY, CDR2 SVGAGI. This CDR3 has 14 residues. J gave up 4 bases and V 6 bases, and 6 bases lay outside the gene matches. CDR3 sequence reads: CASRKTGGGYGYTF. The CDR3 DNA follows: TGTGCCAGCAGGAAGACAGGGGGAGGCTATGGCTACACCTTC.

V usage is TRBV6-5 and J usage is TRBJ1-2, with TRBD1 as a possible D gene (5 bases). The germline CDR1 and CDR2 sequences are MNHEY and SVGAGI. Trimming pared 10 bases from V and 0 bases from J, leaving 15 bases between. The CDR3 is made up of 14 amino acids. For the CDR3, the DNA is TGTGCCACCCGTCAGGGCCTAGCTAACTATGGCTACACCTTC. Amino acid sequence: CATRQGLANYGYTF.